Included here is one T cell receptor beta chain sequence, with context. Its target is not known. With V trimmed by 4 bases and J by 4 bases, 8 bases remained unmatched. Germline V gene sequence: CDR1 SGDLS, CDR2 YYNGEE. CDR3 length: 14 residues. Here immunoSEQ multiplex PCR was the method, and the copy in TCRdb shows in-frame clones only, minus some. Of about 77,000 clones in the sample, just under 95% were seen once. The record originates from a study of human versus mouse CDR3 diversity and MHC coevolution. Turning to the study itself: Each sample yielded about 0.6 x 10^7 to 1.8 x 10^7 valid reads.

Study-wide results and caveats: Most of the three human donors had the lowest clonal inequality. Compared with mice, human CDR3s carried more deletions and insertions on average. Approximately 1.7 million TCR beta clonotypes were estimated for humans, the largest repertoire.

This clonotype was sampled from a person between 30 and 69 years old in good health. Specimen: naive CD4+ T cells from blood. Subset given: CD45RO-negative CD62L-positive naive CD4 T cells. V gene TRBV9 combines with J gene TRBJ2-7; 7 nucleotides line up with TRBD2. The CDR3 sequence: CASSRASGVYEQYF. The CDR3 DNA reads as TGTGCCAGCAGCCGCGCCAGCGGGGTTTACGAGCAGTACTTC.